The clone carrying this T cell receptor (beta chain) was counted only a few times. Its target is not known. Trimming left V 2 bases short and J 7 bases short, with 14 bases between. CDR3 length: 15 amino acids. Looked up from germline, CDR1 is KGHDR and CDR2 is SFDVKD. The record originates from a study of T cell repertoires in cytomegalovirus infection. The overall study: It can be stated that public TCR beta signatures indicated CMV infection as well as a matching HLA type.

TCRdb independently ran MiXCR on the reads; one entry per CDR3 protein. The table shows under 200,000 distinct CDR3 sequences, with about a tenth occurring only once. Findings and limits, study-wide: Based on cumulative public TCR beta family frequency, carriers of CMV plus the relevant HLA were identified.

This clonotype was sampled from a human donor in good health (CMV status not recorded). Some clones in this sample may be carry-over from other donors' samples. Source material: PBMCs. This chain connects TRBV24-1 to TRBJ2-1, with D perhaps matching TRBD2 (6 bases). The chain's CDR3 is CATSDSNGEVNEQFF. The CDR3, as DNA: TGTGCCACCAGTGATTCCAACGGGGAGGTGAATGAGCAGTTCTTC.